The 15 T cell receptor beta chains below were found in one sample sequenced in a study of cytomegalovirus exposure and HLA in healthy donors. A multiplex PCR was run with 60 Vbeta primers and 13 Jbeta primers. TCRdb's table, derived via immunoSEQ multiplex PCR, lists solely in-frame clones and lacks some. The table has about 170,000 clones, roughly 80% seen once. Sequences were obtained from PBMCs. The receptors here all came from a male donor in good health and CMV-seronegative.

This chain links TRBV15 with TRBJ2-1, with 7 nucleotides matching TRBD1. The V gene's germline CDR1 is LNHNV and CDR2 YYDKDF (reference sequence). The CDR3 runs 14 residues. V was clipped by 2 bases and J by 4 bases; unmatched bases: 2. CDR3 DNA sequence: TGTGCCACCAGCAGACACAGGGGTTACAATGAGCAGTTCTTC. Its translation is CATSRHRGYNEQFF.

J is TRBJ2-5 and V is TRBV6-1; D is ambiguous. Per the germline V gene, CDR1 is MNHNS and CDR2 is SASEGT. V lost 6 bases and J lost 2, with 16 bases in between. The CDR3 extends over 15 amino acids. For the CDR3, the DNA is TGTGCCAGCAGCCGAAACCCTACCGTTCAAGAGACCCAGTACTTC. It is translated as CASSRNPTVQETQYF.

This clone was found once. The CDR3 loop is CAWSVQGDTEAFF. The CDR3 nucleotides are TGTGCCTGGAGTGTACAAGGGGACACTGAAGCTTTCTTT. The chain carries TRBV30 and TRBJ1-1; D is perhaps TRBD1 (5 bases). The length of the CDR3 is 13 residues. Germline CDR1 GTSNPN, CDR2 SVGIG (reference sequence). Trimming removed 0 bases at V and 3 bases at J, with 8 bases between. The variable domain in full, with the rest retrieved from reference TRBV30 and TRBJ1-1, is SQTIHQWPATLVQPVGSPLSLECTVEGTSNPNLYWYRQAAGRGLQLLFYSVGIGQISSEVPQNLSASRPQDRQFILSSKKLLLSDSGFYLCAWSVQGDTEAFFGQGTRLTVV.

The chain uses TRBV9 and TRBJ1-4; D is ambiguous. Trimming took 4 bases from V and 0 from J, leaving 10 bases between them. The CDR3 sequence is 15 residues long. Germline values: CDR1 SGDLS, CDR2 YYNGEE. CDR3 amino acids: CASSSYASTNEKLFF. The CDR3 DNA reads TGTGCCAGCAGCTCCTATGCCTCAACTAATGAAAAACTGTTTTTT.

This clone appeared a few times. The V call is TRBV2, the J call TRBJ2-3; 7 bases fit TRBD1. The germline gives CDR1 SNHLY, CDR2 FYNNEI. The CDR3 is 13 residues long. Losses at the gene ends were 5 bases for V and 7 bases for J; bases not matched to a gene: 6. CDR3 coding DNA: TGTGCCAGCAGTAGGGGGCTCGAGTATACGCAGTATTTT. As protein: CASSRGLEYTQYF.

The gene calls are TRBV6-1 and TRBJ2-7; TRBD1 aligns across 11 bases. Germline CDR1 reads MNHNS; CDR2 reads SASEGT. Germline trimming cut 1 base from V and 3 bases from J; bases unmatched to any gene: 2. CDR3 length: 15 residues. The CDR3 DNA reads TGTGCCAGCAGTGAAGAGGGGACAGGGGGCTACGAGCAGTACTTC. It yields the protein CASSEEGTGGYEQYF.

V and J are TRBV7-8 and TRBJ1-5; no clear D. Germline CDR1 and CDR2: SGHVS and FQNEAQ. Trimming cost V 5 bases and J 1 base, with 12 bases left between them. There are 15 residues in the CDR3. CDR3 sequence reads: CASSPSDESNQPQHF. CDR3 bases: TGTGCCAGCAGCCCAAGTGATGAGAGCAATCAGCCCCAGCATTTT.

The J gene is TRBJ1-1, the V gene TRBV6-1; D uncertain. Trimming removed 2 bases at V and 5 bases at J, with 9 bases between. The CDR3 is 13 residues long. Germline CDR1 MNHNS, CDR2 SASEGT. The CDR3 is CASSETWRTEAFF. The CDR3 nucleotides are TGTGCCAGCAGTGAAACCTGGAGGACTGAAGCTTTCTTT.

This clone was detected only a few times. J is TRBJ1-1 and V is TRBV27, with D tentatively TRBD1 (5 bases). V was shortened by 6 bases and J by 6 bases, with 17 bases between the two germline ends. This CDR3 spans 14 amino acids. Per the germline V gene, CDR1 is MNHEY and CDR2 is SMNVEV (reference sequence). The CDR3 protein is CASRLGREGAEAFF. The CDR3 region has the DNA TGTGCCAGCAGACTGGGCAGGGAGGGCGCTGAAGCTTTCTTT.

This chain joins TRBV11-2 and TRBJ2-7; TRBD2 matches at 7 bases. Germline CDR1 SGHAT, CDR2 FQNNGV. V lost 2 bases, J lost 6 bases, and 7 bases stayed unmatched. This CDR3 is built from 14 residues. CDR3 DNA sequence: TGTGCCAGCAGCTTATCGGGGGGAGGCTTCGAGCAGTACTTC. This gives the protein CASSLSGGGFEQYF.

The rearrangement links TRBV6-6 to TRBJ1-2; TRBD1 matches at 7 bases. Germline V lookup: CDR1 MNHNY, CDR2 SVGAGI (reference sequence). CDR3 length: 13 amino acids. Germline trimming cut 7 bases from V and 6 bases from J; bases unmatched to any gene: 8. The CDR3 sequence: CASKTAGGNGYTF. CDR3 sequence (DNA): TGTGCCAGCAAAACGGCAGGGGGGAATGGCTACACCTTC.

The rearrangement uses TRBV5-1 and TRBJ2-3; a possible D gene is TRBD1 (7 bases). Germline-derived CDR1 and CDR2 are SGHRS and YFSETQ. The CDR3 totals 15 residues. Trimming took 9 bases from V and 0 from J, leaving 17 bases between them. CDR3 bases: TGCGCCACCCAAAAGACAGGGACTAGCACAGATACGCAGTATTTT. It yields the protein CATQKTGTSTDTQYF.

J is TRBJ1-5 and V is TRBV2; 8 bases agree with TRBD1. The CDR3 runs to 13 residues. CDR1 is SNHLY, CDR2 FYNNEI, per germline. J lost 3 bases, V lost 10 bases, and 5 bases had no gene match. CDR3 region: CATTGEHNQPQHF. CDR3 sequence (DNA): TGTGCCACGACAGGGGAGCACAATCAGCCCCAGCATTTT.

The chain employs TRBV6-1 and TRBJ1-5, with D possibly being TRBD1 (5 bases). The CDR3 loop spans 16 amino acids. V lost 2 bases and J 0 bases, leaving 11 bases between the germline ends. Germline V gene sequence: CDR1 MNHNS, CDR2 SASEGT. The CDR3 region is CASSERPGNSNQPQHF. The CDR3 DNA follows: TGTGCCAGCAGTGAACGTCCAGGGAATAGCAATCAGCCCCAGCATTTT.

The V gene is TRBV5-1, the J gene TRBJ1-5; D gene ambiguous. Germline lookup yields CDR1 SGHRS and CDR2 YFSETQ. The V end lost 0 bases, the J end lost 8 bases, and 12 bases lay between the germline ends. The CDR3 extends over 14 amino acids. The DNA of the CDR3 is TGCGCCAGCAGCTTGGATGTGGGCCATGAGCCCCAGCATTTT. Translating gives CASSLDVGHEPQHF. Using reference TRBV5-1 and TRBJ1-5 for the parts outside the CDR3, the full variable domain is KAGVTQTPRYLIKTRGQQVTLSCSPISGHRSVSWYQQTPGQGLQFLFEYFSETQRNKGNFPGRFSGRQFSNSRSEMNVSTLELGDSALYLCASSLDVGHEPQHFGDGTRLSIL.